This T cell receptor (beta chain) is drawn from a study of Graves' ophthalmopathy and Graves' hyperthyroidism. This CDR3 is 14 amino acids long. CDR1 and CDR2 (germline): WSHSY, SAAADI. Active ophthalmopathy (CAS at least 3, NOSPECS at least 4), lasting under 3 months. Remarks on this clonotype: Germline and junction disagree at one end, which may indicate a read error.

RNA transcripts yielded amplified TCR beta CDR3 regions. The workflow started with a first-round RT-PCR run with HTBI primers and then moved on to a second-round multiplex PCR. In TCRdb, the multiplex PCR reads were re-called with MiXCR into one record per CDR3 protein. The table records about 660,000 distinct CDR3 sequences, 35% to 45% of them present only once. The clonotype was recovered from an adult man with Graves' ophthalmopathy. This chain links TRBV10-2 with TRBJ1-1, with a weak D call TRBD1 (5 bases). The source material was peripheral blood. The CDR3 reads CASSGLGGDTEAFF. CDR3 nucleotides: TGTGCCAGCAGTGGTTTAGGAGGGGACACTGAAGCTTTCTTT.